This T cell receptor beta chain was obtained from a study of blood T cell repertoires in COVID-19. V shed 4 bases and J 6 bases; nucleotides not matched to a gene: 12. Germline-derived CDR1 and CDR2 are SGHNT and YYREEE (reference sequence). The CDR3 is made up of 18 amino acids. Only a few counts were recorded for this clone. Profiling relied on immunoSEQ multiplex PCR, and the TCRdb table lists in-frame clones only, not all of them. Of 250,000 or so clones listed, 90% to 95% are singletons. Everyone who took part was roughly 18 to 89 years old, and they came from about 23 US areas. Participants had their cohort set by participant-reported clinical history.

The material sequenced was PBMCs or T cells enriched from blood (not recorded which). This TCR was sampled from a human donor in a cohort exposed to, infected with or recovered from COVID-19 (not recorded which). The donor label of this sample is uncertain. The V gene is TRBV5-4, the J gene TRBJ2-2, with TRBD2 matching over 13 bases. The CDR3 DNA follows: TGTGCCAGCAGCGCGCCACTAGCGGGGGGGCTTGGTGCCGGGGAGCTGTTTTTT. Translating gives CASSAPLAGGLGAGELFF.